A selection of T cell receptor beta chains follows, all from one sample in a study of beta chain features in type 1 diabetes. The assay was immunoSEQ multiplex PCR, and TCRdb's table has in-frame clones only and misses some. The data contain 120,000 to 150,000 clones, more than 9% of them seen just once; the ten biggest clones take up under 1.5%. The sample comprised naive CD4+ T cells from blood. The receptors stem from a young man in good health. Both conserved end residues are part of each CDR3. The order of the fields is clone size, D gene, J gene, V gene, CDR3 DNA, CDR3 protein. D genes are given only for firm matches. Not every row has a clone size; where given, it reads once, few, many or a size class.

abundance: NA; d_gene: TRBD1; j_gene: TRBJ2-1; v_gene: TRBV11-3; CDR3nt: TGTGCCAGCAGCTTAGTGAGGGGGCAGAGTAATGAGCAGTTCTTC; CDR3aa: CASSLVRGQSNEQFF
abundance: many; d_gene: NA; j_gene: TRBJ2-2; v_gene: TRBV9; CDR3nt: TGTGCCAGCAGCGTAGTACAGTCTATAACCGGGGAGCTGTTTTTT; CDR3aa: CASSVVQSITGELFF
abundance: few; d_gene: NA; j_gene: TRBJ2-5; v_gene: TRBV10-3; CDR3nt: TGTGCCATCAGTGAGGGCGGGAAGGAGACCCAGTACTTC; CDR3aa: CAISEGGKETQYF
abundance: NA; d_gene: TRBD2; j_gene: TRBJ2-1; v_gene: TRBV5-1; CDR3nt: TGCGCCAGCAGCTTGGGGCAAGCGGGGGGATACAATGAGCAGTTCTTC; CDR3aa: CASSLGQAGGYNEQFF
abundance: NA; d_gene: NA; j_gene: TRBJ2-3; v_gene: TRBV30; CDR3nt: TGTGCCTGGAGTGCGAGCGATACAGATACGCAGTATTTT; CDR3aa: CAWSASDTDTQYF
abundance: NA; d_gene: TRBD2; j_gene: TRBJ2-2; v_gene: TRBV9; CDR3nt: TGTGCCAGCAGCGTAGCGGCTAGCGGGGTGGACACCGGGGAGCTGTTTTTT; CDR3aa: CASSVAASGVDTGELFF
abundance: few; d_gene: TRBD1; j_gene: TRBJ1-1; v_gene: TRBV5-4; CDR3nt: TGTGCCAGCAGAGCTTGGGGACAGCGGAACACTGAAGCTTTCTTT; CDR3aa: CASRAWGQRNTEAFF
abundance: NA; d_gene: TRBD1; j_gene: TRBJ2-1; v_gene: TRBV29-1; CDR3nt: TGCAGCGTTGGGGGACAGGGTCCCCCCACGCAGTTCTTC; CDR3aa: CSVGGQGPPTQFF
abundance: NA; d_gene: NA; j_gene: TRBJ1-6; v_gene: TRBV6-1; CDR3nt: TGTGCCAGCAGTGAAGATGGTAGAAATAATTCACCCCTCCACTTT; CDR3aa: CASSEDGRNNSPLHF
abundance: NA; d_gene: NA; j_gene: TRBJ2-7; v_gene: TRBV5-8; CDR3nt: TGTGCCAGCATTTCCCGGGGGATCGAGCAGTACTTC; CDR3aa: CASISRGIEQYF
abundance: NA; d_gene: NA; j_gene: TRBJ1-2; v_gene: TRBV30; CDR3nt: TGTGCCTGGAGTGTATCACAGAACCCCTATGGCTACACCTTC; CDR3aa: CAWSVSQNPYGYTF
abundance: few; d_gene: NA; j_gene: TRBJ2-1; v_gene: TRBV18; CDR3nt: TGTGCCAGCTCACTACAGGGATCGGGCAATGAGCAGTTCTTC; CDR3aa: CASSLQGSGNEQFF
abundance: few; d_gene: NA; j_gene: TRBJ2-3; v_gene: TRBV5-1; CDR3nt: TGCGCCAGCAGCGGAGGGAGGCTCACAGATACGCAGTATTTT; CDR3aa: CASSGGRLTDTQYF
abundance: few; d_gene: NA; j_gene: TRBJ2-2; v_gene: TRBV6-5; CDR3nt: TGTGCCAGCAGTTACTCGGTGACAGGGAGGTCCGGGGAGCTGTTTTTT; CDR3aa: CASSYSVTGRSGELFF
abundance: NA; d_gene: TRBD1; j_gene: TRBJ1-5; v_gene: TRBV28; CDR3nt: TGTGCCAGCAGAGGGACAGCTGGTTATCAGCCCCAGCATTTT; CDR3aa: CASRGTAGYQPQHF
abundance: NA; d_gene: NA; j_gene: TRBJ1-4; v_gene: TRBV6-6; CDR3nt: TGTGCCAGCAGTGCCGGACTCCCCAAGGAAAAACTGTTTTTT; CDR3aa: CASSAGLPKEKLFF
abundance: many; d_gene: NA; j_gene: TRBJ2-5; v_gene: TRBV6-6; CDR3nt: TGTGCCAGCAGCCTCAGGGGCAGCCAAGAGACCCAGTACTTC; CDR3aa: CASSLRGSQETQYF
abundance: once; d_gene: TRBD2; j_gene: TRBJ2-1; v_gene: TRBV11-3; CDR3nt: TGTGCCAGCAGTATCATGTCGGGGGGGTACAATGAGCAGTTCTTC; CDR3aa: CASSIMSGGYNEQFF
abundance: few; d_gene: NA; j_gene: TRBJ2-1; v_gene: TRBV15; CDR3nt: TGTGCCACCAGCAGAGACGGTTATAACTACAATGAGCAGTTCTTC; CDR3aa: CATSRDGYNYNEQFF
abundance: NA; d_gene: TRBD1; j_gene: TRBJ1-6; v_gene: TRBV19; CDR3nt: TGTGCCAGTACTCACACCGGACAGGGAAATTCACCCCTCCACTTT; CDR3aa: CASTHTGQGNSPLHF
abundance: NA; d_gene: TRBD1; j_gene: TRBJ2-7; v_gene: TRBV6-5; CDR3nt: TGTGCCAGCAGTTATCCGGGACAGACCTACGAGCAGTACTTC; CDR3aa: CASSYPGQTYEQYF
abundance: NA; d_gene: NA; j_gene: TRBJ2-5; v_gene: TRBV7-6; CDR3nt: TGTGCCAGCAGCTTAAATAGTAGGGGGTTAGAGACCCAGTACTTC; CDR3aa: CASSLNSRGLETQYF
abundance: few; d_gene: TRBD1; j_gene: TRBJ1-4; v_gene: TRBV28; CDR3nt: TGTGCCAGCAGTGAGACAGGGCTCGGAACTAATGAAAAACTGTTTTTT; CDR3aa: CASSETGLGTNEKLFF
abundance: few; d_gene: TRBD1; j_gene: TRBJ2-7; v_gene: TRBV6-1; CDR3nt: TGTGCCAGCAGGTCAGGGACAGGGAAATACGAGCAGTACTTC; CDR3aa: CASRSGTGKYEQYF
abundance: many; d_gene: NA; j_gene: TRBJ1-1; v_gene: TRBV18; CDR3nt: TGTGCCAGCTCACCCACAGTGAACACTGAAGCTTTCTTT; CDR3aa: CASSPTVNTEAFF
abundance: NA; d_gene: NA; j_gene: TRBJ2-1; v_gene: TRBV29-1; CDR3nt: TGCAGCGCTGAGATCCAGGGATCCAATGAGCAGTTCTTC; CDR3aa: CSAEIQGSNEQFF
abundance: NA; d_gene: TRBD1; j_gene: TRBJ1-2; v_gene: TRBV19; CDR3nt: TGTGCCAGCAAGCGGCCGGGACAGGGGTCTTACTATGGCTACACCTTC; CDR3aa: CASKRPGQGSYYGYTF
abundance: NA; d_gene: NA; j_gene: TRBJ1-1; v_gene: TRBV18; CDR3nt: TGTGCCAGCTCACCTAACAGGGCGAACACTGAAGCTTTCTTT; CDR3aa: CASSPNRANTEAFF
abundance: NA; d_gene: TRBD1; j_gene: TRBJ1-2; v_gene: TRBV14; CDR3nt: TGTGCCAGCAGCCATTTGACAGGGGCTCTCCTCTATGGCTACACCTTC; CDR3aa: CASSHLTGALLYGYTF
abundance: few; d_gene: NA; j_gene: TRBJ1-2; v_gene: TRBV19; CDR3nt: TGTGCCAGTATCAACGACAGATTAAACTATGGCTACACCTTC; CDR3aa: CASINDRLNYGYTF
abundance: NA; d_gene: NA; j_gene: TRBJ1-1; v_gene: TRBV27; CDR3nt: TGTGCCAGCAGTCCGAAAGCCAGGGGAGGGACTGAAGCTTTCTTT; CDR3aa: CASSPKARGGTEAFF
abundance: once; d_gene: TRBD2; j_gene: TRBJ2-5; v_gene: TRBV19; CDR3nt: TGTGCCAGTAGTCAAACCGGGGGGGCCGAGACCCAGTACTTC; CDR3aa: CASSQTGGAETQYF
abundance: NA; d_gene: NA; j_gene: TRBJ2-7; v_gene: TRBV19; CDR3nt: TGTGCCAGTAGTCGGACTGATTACGAGCAGTACTTC; CDR3aa: CASSRTDYEQYF
abundance: NA; d_gene: TRBD2; j_gene: TRBJ2-5; v_gene: TRBV19; CDR3nt: TGTGCCAGTGGGGGGGTCGGGGCCGGGGGGCAAGAGACCCAGTACTTC; CDR3aa: CASGGVGAGGQETQYF
abundance: many; d_gene: TRBD1; j_gene: TRBJ2-3; v_gene: TRBV15; CDR3nt: TGTGCCACCAGCAGAGAACAGGGGTTCGCAGATACGCAGTATTTT; CDR3aa: CATSREQGFADTQYF
abundance: NA; d_gene: NA; j_gene: TRBJ1-4; v_gene: TRBV13; CDR3nt: TGTGCCAGCAGCTTTCCAGGGCTTGAAAAACTGTTTTTT; CDR3aa: CASSFPGLEKLFF
abundance: few; d_gene: TRBD1; j_gene: TRBJ1-6; v_gene: TRBV18; CDR3nt: TGTGCCAGCTCACCCTCCGGGACAGGCTCACCCCTCCACTTT; CDR3aa: CASSPSGTGSPLHF
abundance: NA; d_gene: TRBD2; j_gene: TRBJ2-3; v_gene: TRBV9; CDR3nt: TGTGCCAGCAGCGTTGCAGTGGGACTAGCGGCCACAGATACGCAGTATTTT; CDR3aa: CASSVAVGLAATDTQYF
abundance: NA; d_gene: NA; j_gene: TRBJ1-4; v_gene: TRBV7-9; CDR3nt: TGTGCCAGCCATAAGAGCGCAACTAATGAAAAACTGTTTTTT; CDR3aa: CASHKSATNEKLFF
abundance: many; d_gene: TRBD1; j_gene: TRBJ2-6; v_gene: TRBV9; CDR3nt: TGTGCCAGCAGCGTAGGTCGGACAGGGGTTGGGGCCAACGTCCTGACTTTC; CDR3aa: CASSVGRTGVGANVLTF
abundance: NA; d_gene: TRBD1; j_gene: TRBJ2-7; v_gene: TRBV27; CDR3nt: TGTGCCAGCAGGCTACACGTCCAGGGGGCCAAATACGAGCAGTACTTC; CDR3aa: CASRLHVQGAKYEQYF
abundance: NA; d_gene: NA; j_gene: TRBJ1-2; v_gene: TRBV2; CDR3nt: TGTGCCAGCAGTGTCGGCAGGGATGCTGGCTATGGCTACACCTTC; CDR3aa: CASSVGRDAGYGYTF
abundance: many; d_gene: NA; j_gene: TRBJ2-7; v_gene: TRBV7-9; CDR3nt: TGTGCCAGCCTGGACAGCTACGAGCAGTACTTC; CDR3aa: CASLDSYEQYF
abundance: few; d_gene: NA; j_gene: TRBJ2-3; v_gene: TRBV11-3; CDR3nt: TGTGCCAGCAGCTTAGCCTCAGGGATGAACACAGATACGCAGTATTTT; CDR3aa: CASSLASGMNTDTQYF
abundance: NA; d_gene: TRBD2; j_gene: TRBJ2-1; v_gene: TRBV5-1; CDR3nt: TGCGCCAGCAGCGGCGGGGGGGCCCCCAATGAGCAGTTCTTC; CDR3aa: CASSGGGAPNEQFF
abundance: few; d_gene: NA; j_gene: TRBJ2-2; v_gene: TRBV2; CDR3nt: TGTGCCAGCAGTGAGAAAACAAGAACCGGGGAGCTGTTTTTT; CDR3aa: CASSEKTRTGELFF
abundance: NA; d_gene: TRBD1; j_gene: TRBJ1-2; v_gene: TRBV5-4; CDR3nt: TGTGCCAGCAGCTGGGACAGGGACTATGGCTACACCTTC; CDR3aa: CASSWDRDYGYTF
abundance: NA; d_gene: NA; j_gene: TRBJ2-7; v_gene: TRBV5-4; CDR3nt: TGTGCCAGCAGCTTGGATCGCTACGAGCAGTACTTC; CDR3aa: CASSLDRYEQYF
abundance: few; d_gene: TRBD2; j_gene: TRBJ2-3; v_gene: TRBV30; CDR3nt: TGTGCCTGGAGTGTCCTAGCGGGGGGGCCAGGAGATACGCAGTATTTT; CDR3aa: CAWSVLAGGPGDTQYF
abundance: NA; d_gene: TRBD1; j_gene: TRBJ1-6; v_gene: TRBV4-2; CDR3nt: TGTGCCAGCAGCCAAGGAGGGGGCGAATATAATTCACCCCTCCACTTT; CDR3aa: CASSQGGGEYNSPLHF
abundance: few; d_gene: TRBD2; j_gene: TRBJ2-3; v_gene: TRBV2; CDR3nt: TGTGCCAGCATCCTGGGACTAGCGGCTAGCACAGATACGCAGTATTTT; CDR3aa: CASILGLAASTDTQYF
abundance: few; d_gene: TRBD1; j_gene: TRBJ1-1; v_gene: TRBV19; CDR3nt: TGTGCCAGTAGGAGGACAGGGGACGGAACTGAAGCTTTCTTT; CDR3aa: CASRRTGDGTEAFF
abundance: NA; d_gene: NA; j_gene: TRBJ2-7; v_gene: TRBV6-1; CDR3nt: TGTGCCAGCAGACAGGACCGACCCTACGAGCAGTACTTC; CDR3aa: CASRQDRPYEQYF
abundance: few; d_gene: TRBD1; j_gene: TRBJ1-1; v_gene: TRBV18; CDR3nt: TGTGCCAGCTCACCCTTGACAGGGGTGACTGAAGCTTTCTTT; CDR3aa: CASSPLTGVTEAFF
abundance: few; d_gene: NA; j_gene: TRBJ1-6; v_gene: TRBV19; CDR3nt: TGTGCCAGTACGGCGGTCTCCTATAATTCACCCCTCCACTTT; CDR3aa: CASTAVSYNSPLHF